This T cell receptor beta chain was sequenced for a study of human T cells and chemical hapten exposure. Study-level background: The upper back received 0.01% DPC by patch testing, with results read at 6 days.

Concerning this clonotype: The antigen is undetermined.

Study observations and caveats: A positive correlation with patch test score was shown by PT1 expanded TCR counts.

Each CDR3 protein is one row after TCRdb ran MiXCR on the RACE reads. This repertoire shows 340,000 or so distinct CDR3 sequences, roughly 6.9% found once; its top ten account for approximately 8.9%. Time point noted: patch test 1, 2 weeks after DPC sensitization. Treatment denoted: therapeutic diphenylcyclopropenone sensitization with weekly scalp DPC. Suited to DPC and affected by alopecia, the donors ranged from 18 to 70 years old. This sequence originates from a young woman with alopecia areata. Some clones in this sample may be carry-over from other donors' samples. Material: whole blood, obtained in connection with sensitization to the hapten diphenylcyclopropenone (DPC).

The CDR3 DNA sequence: TGTGCCAGCAGTTACCATTCAGACAGGGCTGAAGCTTTCTTT. Translation gives CASSYHSDRAEAFF. The chain recombines TRBV6-5 with TRBJ1-1, with 7 positions matching TRBD1. Germline lookup yields CDR1 MNHEY and CDR2 SVGAGI. Trimming cost V 2 bases and J 6 bases; bases outside gene matches: 6. CDR3 length equals 14 residues.